The 27 T cell receptor beta chains listed next were all sequenced from one sample in a study of blood T cells in healthy people across ages. A second about 6 to 12 cycle PCR used barcoded and J-beta primers. One entry per CDR3 protein results from TCRdb running MiXCR on the 5' RACE reads. The repertoire holds fewer than 950,000 distinct CDR3 sequences, around 34% seen once, with 10% to 15% in the top ten. The sample consisted of blood. These receptors were taken from a man between 18 and 29 years old in good health.

This clonotype was observed a few times. The chain couples TRBV7-2 to TRBJ2-3; D remains unclear. Trimming stripped 2 bases from V and 2 bases from J, with 20 bases between. The CDR3 consists of 18 residues. Per the germline V gene, CDR1 is SGHTA and CDR2 is FQGNSA. CDR3 loop: CASSLLVSTGRNTDTQYF. The DNA of the CDR3 is TGTGCCAGCAGCTTACTTGTCTCTACGGGCAGAAACACAGATACGCAGTATTTT.

In its sample, this clonotype was seen once. The chain's CDR3 is CSARDQSGTGVAFF. The CDR3 DNA follows: TGCAGTGCTAGAGATCAGTCCGGGACAGGGGTCGCTTTCTTT. The gene calls are TRBV20-1 and TRBJ1-1; TRBD1 matches at 10 bases. V gave up 0 bases and J gave up 11 bases; unmatched junction bases: 9. Germline V gene sequence: CDR1 DFQATT, CDR2 SNEGSKA (reference sequence). This CDR3 comprises 14 residues.

A remark on this clonotype: A much larger clone lies a single base off, so this may be a read error. This chain connects TRBV20-1 to TRBJ1-2; TRBD1 is a possible D gene (6 bases). Trimming removed 2 bases from V and 2 bases from J, with 12 bases in between. The CDR3 runs 14 residues. The V gene's germline CDR1 is DFQATT and CDR2 SNEGSKA (reference sequence). CDR3 sequence: CSARRTEVNYGYTF. CDR3 nucleotide sequence: TGCAGTGCTAGAAGGACAGAGGTCAACTATGGCTACACCTTC.

This sequence joins TRBV4-3 and TRBJ1-6, with 8 nucleotides matching TRBD1. V was clipped by 3 bases and J by 7 bases; unmatched bases: 17. CDR1 and CDR2 (germline): LGHNA, YSLEER. The CDR3 has 19 amino acids. CDR3 sequence reads: CASSQTGGQGKYRNSPLHF. The CDR3 coding sequence is TGCGCCAGCAGCCAGACCGGTGGACAGGGTAAATACCGCAATTCACCCCTCCACTTT.

Comments on this clonotype: A much larger clone differs from this one at a single base, so this may be a read error. The chain combines TRBV12-3 or TRBV12-4 with TRBJ1-2, with TRBD1 matching over 10 bases. There are 15 residues in the CDR3. The CDR3 nucleotides are TGTGCCAGCAGTCTCTCGGGACAGGGGAACTATTGCTACACCTTC. Residues: CASSLSGQGNYCYTF.

The rearrangement uses TRBV2 and TRBJ2-2; 8 nucleotides agree with TRBD1. The CDR3 is made up of 13 amino acids. Looked up from germline, CDR1 is SNHLY and CDR2 is FYNNEI. The V gene end was trimmed by 5 bases and the J gene end by 6 bases; junction bases not matched to a gene: 2. Here the CDR3 DNA reads TGTGCCAGCAGTAACAGGGGGGCCGGGGAGCTGTTTTTT. It yields the protein CASSNRGAGELFF.

CDR3 coding DNA: TGCAGTGCTAGAGGCCAGGGGGCTGAAGCTTTCTTT. This translates into CSARGQGAEAFF. V and J are TRBV20-1 and TRBJ1-1, with 7 bases that match TRBD1. This CDR3 has 12 residues. The junction had 2 bases not matched to a gene; V was cut back by 1 base and J by 6 bases. Germline CDR1 is DFQATT and CDR2 is SNEGSKA (reference sequence).

This clonotype was seen at least ten times. The chain couples TRBV7-2 to TRBJ1-2; no reliable D call. V was clipped by 1 base and J by 8 bases, with 11 bases between them. CDR3 size: 13 residues. The germline CDR1 and CDR2 sequences are SGHTA and FQGNSA. CDR3 loop: CASSLVPRRGYTF. The DNA for the CDR3 is TGTGCCAGCAGCTTAGTCCCCAGGCGGGGCTACACCTTC. The full variable domain, with the rest looked up from reference TRBV7-2 and TRBJ1-2, is GAGVSQSPSNKVTEKGKDVELRCDPISGHTALYWYRQSLGQGLEFLIYFQGNSAPDKSGLPSDRFSAERTGGSVSTLTIQRTQQEDSAVYLCASSLVPRRGYTFGSGTRLTVV.

This chain uses TRBV27 with TRBJ1-1; D gene uncertain. The CDR3 is made up of 13 amino acids. V lost 6 bases and J 8 bases, leaving 16 bases between the germline ends. Germline CDR1 MNHEY, CDR2 SMNVEV (reference sequence). The CDR3 spells CASSPDPGPEAFF. The CDR3 bases are TGTGCCAGCAGCCCCGATCCGGGTCCCGAAGCTTTCTTT.

This clonotype was picked up a small number of times. The rearrangement links TRBV25-1 to TRBJ2-1, with 7 positions matching TRBD1. The CDR3 is made up of 13 amino acids. Unmatched junction bases numbered 1, after V lost 2 bases and J lost 6 bases. CDR1 and CDR2 (germline): MGHDK, SYGVNS. CDR3: CASSEAGGNEQFF. CDR3 DNA sequence: TGTGCCAGCAGTGAAGCAGGGGGCAATGAGCAGTTCTTC.

This clonotype showed up just a few times. The chain has TRBV5-1 and TRBJ2-1; D not resolved. The J call may be in error: the DNA end matches TRBJ2-7 better. CDR3 length: 19 residues. Germline-derived CDR1 and CDR2 are SGHRS and YFSETQ. The CDR3 sequence: CASSLESMPATSSYNEQYF. The CDR3 DNA is TGCGCCAGCAGCTTGGAGTCTATGCCGGCGACGAGCTCCTACAATGAGCAGTACTTC.

This clonotype has just a few counts. The rearrangement links TRBV14 to TRBJ2-1, with D hard to call. This CDR3 is 16 amino acids long. Deletions cut 0 bases from V and 4 bases from J, with 13 bases between. In germline, CDR1 is SGHDN, CDR2 FVKESK. The CDR3 protein is CASSQDRRLKYNEQFF. The CDR3 coding sequence is TGTGCCAGCAGCCAAGATCGACGCCTAAAGTACAATGAGCAGTTCTTC.

The CDR3 region is CASSLGGSTNYGYTF. As DNA, the CDR3 is TGCGCCAGCAGCTTGGGAGGCAGTACTAACTATGGCTACACCTTC. The chain couples TRBV5-1 to TRBJ1-2; D unclear. Germline V gene sequence: CDR1 SGHRS, CDR2 YFSETQ. V was shortened by 0 bases and J by 0 bases, with 9 bases between the two germline ends. The CDR3 has 15 amino acids.

This clonotype showed up many times. The chain combines TRBV7-2 with TRBJ2-5, with D uncertain. There are 14 residues in the CDR3. Germline CDR1 and CDR2: SGHTA and FQGNSA. V was shortened by 3 bases and J by 4 bases, with 12 bases between the two germline ends. DNA of the CDR3: TGTGCCAGCAGCTTTCGGGCCCAGCCAGAGACCCAGTACTTC. Encoded protein: CASSFRAQPETQYF.

In regard to this clonotype: One base away lies a much larger clone, so this may be a sequencing read error. The chain recombines TRBV20-1 with TRBJ2-1, with TRBD2 matching 15 bases. CDR3 length equals 18 residues. Germline loops: CDR1 DFQATT, CDR2 SNEGSKA (reference sequence). The CDR3 protein is CSARGFGTSGGNNNEKFF. In DNA, the CDR3 is TGCAGTGCTAGGGGGTTTGGGACTAGCGGGGGGAACAACAATGAGAAGTTCTTC.

Only a few counts were recorded for this clonotype. V gene TRBV20-1 combines with J gene TRBJ2-3; possibly TRBD1 or TRBD2 for D (5 bases each). The length of the CDR3 is 13 residues. Germline V CDR1 and CDR2: DFQATT, SNEGSKA (reference sequence). Trimming took 6 bases from V and 6 from J, leaving 16 bases between them. The chain's CDR3 is CSAPGPGSDTQYF. The CDR3 nucleotides read TGCAGTGCACCGGGACCCGGGTCTGATACGCAGTATTTT.

This chain connects TRBV2 to TRBJ1-4, with TRBD1 matching over 7 bases. With V trimmed by 6 bases and J by 4 bases, 11 bases remained unmatched. The CDR3 consists of 16 residues. Germline CDR1 is SNHLY and CDR2 is FYNNEI. The CDR3 sequence: CASRATGQANNEKLFF. CDR3 bases: TGTGCCAGCAGAGCGACTGGACAGGCGAATAATGAAAAACTGTTTTTT.

This chain joins TRBV11-1 and TRBJ2-1; TRBD2 matches at 7 bases. Trimming at V came to 3 bases and at J to 4 bases, leaving 6 bases not matched to a gene. Germline lookup yields CDR1 SGHAT and CDR2 FQDESV (reference sequence). CDR3 size: 15 residues. The CDR3 here is CASSFAGEKYNEQFF. The CDR3 DNA sequence: TGTGCCAGCAGCTTCGCGGGGGAGAAATACAATGAGCAGTTCTTC.

The V gene is TRBV7-2, the J gene TRBJ1-6; perhaps TRBD1 as D (6 bases). Between the trimmed V and J ends, which lost 5 bases and 9 bases, there was a span of 8 bases. CDR1 and CDR2 from the germline V gene are SGHTA and FQGNSA. The CDR3 sequence is 12 residues long. CDR3 amino acids: CASSLQGSPLHF. The CDR3 DNA follows: TGTGCCAGCAGCCTACAGGGTTCACCCCTCCACTTT.

This clonotype has more than one count but fewer than ten. The genes are TRBV6-6 and TRBJ1-1, with 7 bases fitting TRBD1. Germline V gives CDR1 MNHNY, CDR2 SVGAGI (reference sequence). There are 15 residues in the CDR3. The V and J ends lost 8 bases and 4 bases, in that order; junction bases with no gene match: 13. CDR3 bases: TGTGCCAGCGGTACGAGGGGGCAAGGGACCACTGAAGCTTTCTTT. It encodes CASGTRGQGTTEAFF.

The rearrangement uses TRBV5-1 and TRBJ1-1; D is unclear. This CDR3 spans 15 amino acids. Germline loops: CDR1 SGHRS, CDR2 YFSETQ. V lost 5 bases and J 3 bases, leaving 17 bases between the germline ends. In DNA form, the CDR3 reads TGCGCCAGCAGGGGCCCCCTACAAACGTACACTGAAGCTTTCTTT. It codes for CASRGPLQTYTEAFF.

This clonotype showed up just a few times. The CDR3 here is CSARDGTSGTEAFF. CDR3 nucleotides: TGCAGTGCTAGAGATGGGACCTCCGGGACTGAAGCTTTCTTT. The chain has TRBV20-1 and TRBJ1-1, with D maybe TRBD1 (5 bases). The CDR3 contains 14 residues. Germline V gene lookup returns CDR1 DFQATT and CDR2 SNEGSKA (reference sequence). Trimming removed 0 bases from V and 5 bases from J, with 13 bases in between.

The chain employs TRBV2 and TRBJ2-4; D unresolved. The V gene lost 6 bases and the J gene lost 8 bases, with 8 bases spanning the gap. Germline V gene sequence: CDR1 SNHLY, CDR2 FYNNEI. The length of the CDR3 is 11 residues. The CDR3 is CASRVGDIQYF. CDR3 in DNA: TGTGCCAGCAGAGTTGGGGACATTCAGTACTTC.

V and J are TRBV7-2 and TRBJ1-6, with D maybe TRBD1 (6 bases). V gave up 2 bases and J gave up 7 bases, with 9 bases separating them. The CDR3 length is 14 residues. Per the germline V gene, CDR1 is SGHTA and CDR2 is FQGNSA. In nucleotides, the CDR3 is TGTGCCAGCAGCTTAACAGGGAGGAATTCACCCCTCCACTTT. Translating it yields CASSLTGRNSPLHF.

The chain joins TRBV10-3 to TRBJ2-1; 7 nucleotides align to TRBD2. The V gene's germline CDR1 is ENHRY and CDR2 SYGVKD. V lost 10 bases and J lost 13; bases outside the gene matches: 13. This CDR3 region has 12 residues. This CDR3 reads CATLQPGLPQFF. The CDR3 nucleotides are TGTGCCACCCTGCAACCGGGACTACCTCAGTTCTTC.

As DNA, the CDR3 is TGTGCCAACAATAAGCGGGGGGGCGTCTACAATGAGCAGTTCTTC. It translates to CANNKRGGVYNEQFF. The genes are TRBV2 and TRBJ2-1, with 10 positions matching TRBD2. From germline, CDR1 is SNHLY and CDR2 FYNNEI. V lost 10 bases and J lost 3; bases outside the gene matches: 9. CDR3 length: 15 residues. Full variable domain (missing parts from reference TRBV2 and TRBJ2-1): EPEVTQTPSHQVTQMGQEVILRCVPISNHLYFYWYRQILGQKVEFLVSFYNNEISEKSEIFDDQFSVERPDGSNFTLKIRSTKLEDSAMYFCANNKRGGVYNEQFFGPGTRLTVL.

The table lists this clonotype with a count of one. The rearrangement links TRBV12-3 or TRBV12-4 to TRBJ2-1; D unresolved. The J call may be incorrect, as the DNA end agrees better with TRBJ2-7. The CDR3 runs 14 residues. CDR3 sequence reads: CATVRTLSYNEQYF. The CDR3 bases are TGTGCCACCGTCCGGACCCTCTCCTACAATGAGCAGTACTTC.